Shown below are 10 T cell receptor beta chains from a single sample sequenced in a study of OX40 agonist ivuxolimab in advanced cancers. Profiled with immunoSEQ multiplex PCR; TCRdb holds only in-frame clones, not every one. The table has over 150,000 clones, 90% to 95% seen once. Material: CD4+ or CD8+ T cells sorted from blood, obtained in a trial of the OX40 agonist ivuxolimab. The receptor set was obtained from an adult with an advanced solid tumor such as melanoma, head and neck, liver or kidney cancer.

The sample holds one count of this clone. The CDR3 DNA follows: TGCGCCAGCAGCCAAGATAGCGGGAGGACCCGCCAGGATACGCAGTATTTT. As protein: CASSQDSGRTRQDTQYF. The chain couples TRBV4-3 to TRBJ2-3; 10 bases line up with TRBD2. Trimming at V came to 0 bases and at J to 6 bases, leaving 9 bases not matched to a gene. The germline gives CDR1 LGHNA, CDR2 YSLEER. This CDR3 region has 17 residues.

The CDR3 reads CASSYLAGGTQETQYF. The CDR3 DNA sequence: TGTGCCAGCAGTTACCTAGCGGGAGGGACCCAAGAGACCCAGTACTTC. The chain is built from TRBV2 and TRBJ2-5, with 12 bases aligning to TRBD2. The CDR3 loop spans 16 amino acids. Germline V lookup: CDR1 SNHLY, CDR2 FYNNEI. V was clipped by 5 bases and J by 1 base; unmatched bases: 5.

J is TRBJ1-1 and V is TRBV7-2, with 7 positions matching TRBD1. The CDR3 covers 14 residues. The V and J ends lost 8 bases and 4 bases, in that order; junction bases with no gene match: 10. Germline CDR1 and CDR2: SGHTA and FQGNSA. The CDR3 is CASLQGTWGTEAFF. The CDR3 DNA reads as TGTGCCAGCCTACAGGGGACGTGGGGCACTGAAGCTTTCTTT. Full variable domain (remainder filled in from reference TRBV7-2 and TRBJ1-1): GAGVSQSPSNKVTEKGKDVELRCDPISGHTALYWYRQSLGQGLEFLIYFQGNSAPDKSGLPSDRFSAERTGGSVSTLTIQRTQQEDSAVYLCASLQGTWGTEAFFGQGTRLTVV.

The chain has TRBV20-1 and TRBJ1-2; D not certain. This CDR3 contains 10 residues. CDR1 and CDR2 from the germline V gene are DFQATT and SNEGSKA (reference sequence). The V end lost 1 base, the J end lost 10 bases, and 7 bases lay between the germline ends. CDR3 protein: CSARGFPYTF. DNA of the CDR3: TGCAGTGCTAGAGGGTTTCCCTACACCTTC.

The count of this clone is one. The chain combines TRBV5-1 with TRBJ2-7; D tentatively fits TRBD1 or TRBD2 (5 bases each). Germline V gene data show CDR1 as SGHRS and CDR2 as YFSETQ. Trimming removed 4 bases at V and 5 bases at J, with 16 bases between. The CDR3 runs to 14 residues. CDR3 DNA: TGCGCCAGCAGCCTACGACAGAGGGTGGACGAGCAGTACTTC. Amino acid sequence: CASSLRQRVDEQYF.

On this clone itself: Within the sample, other DNA sequences also encode this same CDR3. The rearrangement uses TRBV6-5 and TRBJ1-1; maybe TRBD1 (5 bases). Trimming pared 6 bases from V and 0 bases from J, leaving 11 bases between. The CDR3 loop spans 14 amino acids. Germline V gene sequence: CDR1 MNHEY, CDR2 SVGAGI. The chain's CDR3 is CASRLDRLNTEAFF. The CDR3 DNA is TGTGCCAGCAGACTCGACAGATTGAACACTGAAGCTTTCTTT.

The J gene is TRBJ2-1, the V gene TRBV7-2; 12 nucleotides align to TRBD2. From germline, CDR1 is SGHTA and CDR2 FQGNSA. The CDR3 is 15 residues long. V lost 5 bases to trimming and J lost 4 bases; unmatched junction nucleotides: 3. CDR3 region: CASSKTSGSYNEQFF. The DNA for the CDR3 is TGTGCCAGCAGCAAGACTAGCGGGAGTTACAATGAGCAGTTCTTC.

This chain links TRBV7-2 with TRBJ1-2; D not certain. Trimming pared 2 bases from V and 2 bases from J, leaving 9 bases between. The CDR3 has 14 amino acids. From germline, CDR1 is SGHTA and CDR2 FQGNSA. The CDR3 reads CASSLSTGNYGYTF. DNA of the CDR3: TGTGCCAGCAGCTTAAGTACTGGGAACTATGGCTACACCTTC. The complete variable domain, with remaining parts taken from reference TRBV7-2 and TRBJ1-2, reads GAGVSQSPSNKVTEKGKDVELRCDPISGHTALYWYRQSLGQGLEFLIYFQGNSAPDKSGLPSDRFSAERTGGSVSTLTIQRTQQEDSAVYLCASSLSTGNYGYTFGSGTRLTVV.

The V gene is TRBV5-6, the J gene TRBJ2-7; D is perhaps TRBD2 (5 bases). The CDR3 has 12 amino acids. Trimming cost V 6 bases and J 2 bases, with 9 bases left between them. CDR1 and CDR2 from the germline V gene are SGHDT and YYEEEE. CDR3 in DNA: TGTGCCAGCACCCGGGAAACCTACGAGCAGTACTTC. Its protein is CASTRETYEQYF. Combining the CDR3 with reference TRBV5-6 and TRBJ2-7 gives the whole variable domain DAGVTQSPTHLIKTRGQQVTLRCSPKSGHDTVSWYQQALGQGPQFIFQYYEEEERQRGNFPDRFSGHQFPNYSSELNVNALLLGDSALYLCASTRETYEQYFGPGTRLTVT.

This chain joins TRBV4-3 and TRBJ2-5; no firm D call. The CDR3 is 13 amino acids. CDR1 is LGHNA, CDR2 YSLEER, per germline. Trimming took 1 base from V and 4 from J, leaving 7 bases between them. CDR3 coding DNA: TGCGCCAGCAGCCAAGGGGCAAGAGAGACCCAGTACTTC. Its translation: CASSQGARETQYF.